The present T cell receptor beta chain was sequenced within a study of blood T cell repertoires in COVID-19. Across the study: COVID-19 samples from acute and convalescent phases originated in the United States, Italy and Spain. T cells, B-cell-depleted T cells, or PBMCs provided the cDNA or gDNA that served as material.

Authors' data handling: Estimates of nucleated cell counts were drawn from the amplification of reference gene primers. The table came from immunoSEQ multiplex PCR; TCRdb's copy has only in-frame clones and leaves some out. The V and J calls and clone size are taken from that table; D and trimming were inferred from the DNA. The data contain some 120,000 clones, roughly 80% of them seen just once; the ten biggest clones take up around 17%. The CDR3 extends over 18 amino acids. Trimming removed 4 bases from V and 0 bases from J; junction bases left unmatched: 12. Germline V gene data show CDR1 as SGDLS and CDR2 as YYNGEE.

The specimen was peripheral blood. The TCR sequence derives from a woman between 45 and 65 years old with acute or convalescent COVID-19. The rearrangement links TRBV9 to TRBJ2-3, with 9 bases lining up with TRBD2. The CDR3 is CASSPEGSGGASTDTQYF. The DNA for the CDR3 is TGTGCCAGCAGCCCGGAGGGTAGCGGGGGTGCTAGCACAGATACGCAGTATTTT.